These 17 T cell receptor beta chains share one sample of origin, sequenced in a study of cytomegalovirus exposure and HLA in healthy donors. PCR was performed using 60 Vbeta and 13 Jbeta primers. This table comes from immunoSEQ multiplex PCR, and its TCRdb copy is limited to in-frame clones, with some not included. The sample yields tens of thousands of clones, about 8% seen once. The sequenced sample was PBMCs. The receptors derive from a man in his fifties in good health and CMV-seronegative.

The V gene is TRBV7-2, the J gene TRBJ2-7; 9 bases fit TRBD1. Germline lookup yields CDR1 SGHTA and CDR2 FQGNSA. This CDR3 is built from 15 residues. Trimming removed 2 bases from V and 4 bases from J; junction bases left unmatched: 6. The CDR3: CASSLRRQGGYEQYF. The CDR3 bases are TGTGCCAGCAGCTTAAGGAGACAGGGGGGATACGAGCAGTACTTC.

This clone has more than one count but fewer than ten. This chain links TRBV27 with TRBJ2-5; D gene ambiguous. Germline V gene lookup returns CDR1 MNHEY and CDR2 SMNVEV (reference sequence). This CDR3 has 11 amino acids. Trimming removed 3 bases from V and 5 bases from J, with 4 bases in between. DNA for the CDR3: TGTGCCAGCAGTTTTCGGGAGACCCAGTACTTC. Encoded protein: CASSFRETQYF.

The rearrangement joins TRBV9 to TRBJ2-2; 14 nucleotides match TRBD2. The CDR3 runs to 18 residues. Germline CDR1 reads SGDLS; CDR2 reads YYNGEE. V gave up 3 bases and J gave up 6 bases; unmatched junction bases: 10. CDR3 sequence reads: CASSDPRGLAGVSGELFF. In DNA form, the CDR3 reads TGTGCCAGCAGCGATCCCCGGGGACTAGCGGGAGTATCCGGGGAGCTGTTTTTT.

This chain joins TRBV9 and TRBJ2-7, with 8 bases that match TRBD1. This CDR3 region has 15 residues. J was trimmed by 3 bases and V by 3 bases; bases with no gene match: 8. Germline V gene lookup returns CDR1 SGDLS and CDR2 YYNGEE. CDR3 residues: CASSAHQGAHYEQYF. DNA of the CDR3: TGTGCCAGCAGCGCCCACCAGGGGGCCCACTACGAGCAGTACTTC.

This chain joins TRBV9 and TRBJ2-1; a possible D gene is TRBD1 (5 bases). Germline CDR1 is SGDLS and CDR2 is YYNGEE. V shed 0 bases and J shed 9 bases, with 13 bases lying between them. The CDR3 consists of 14 residues. The CDR3 bases are TGTGCCAGCAGCGTAGGGACCCAGGGCGGTGAGCAGTTCTTC. It yields the protein CASSVGTQGGEQFF.

In its sample, this clone was seen a few times. The CDR3 sequence is CASSEGSGVHYEQYF. The CDR3 DNA reads as TGTGCCAGCAGTGAGGGGTCAGGGGTTCACTACGAGCAGTACTTC. The V gene is TRBV6-1, the J gene TRBJ2-7, with a possible D match to TRBD1 (6 bases). This CDR3 region has 15 residues. Germline CDR1 is MNHNS and CDR2 is SASEGT. V was shortened by 3 bases and J by 3 bases, with 15 bases between the two germline ends.

V and J are TRBV5-1 and TRBJ1-4, with TRBD1 matching over 8 bases. Germline V gene lookup returns CDR1 SGHRS and CDR2 YFSETQ. Losses at the gene ends were 4 bases for V and 3 bases for J; bases not matched to a gene: 5. This CDR3 is 15 amino acids long. The CDR3 nucleotides are TGCGCCAGCAGCCCGGGACAGGCCGCTAATGAAAAACTGTTTTTT. This codes for CASSPGQAANEKLFF.

The sample holds a few counts of this clone. The V call is TRBV5-5, the J call TRBJ2-3, with no clear D. The V gene's germline CDR1 is SGHKS and CDR2 YYEKEE (reference sequence). The CDR3 runs to 16 residues. V lost 0 bases and J 2 bases, leaving 13 bases between the germline ends. The CDR3 DNA reads as TGTGCCAGCAGCTTGGTAGCAAGCGCGACCACAGATACGCAGTATTTT. This codes for CASSLVASATTDTQYF.

This clone was detected only a few times. The V call is TRBV7-9, the J call TRBJ2-5, with a possible D match to TRBD1 (6 bases). This CDR3 region has 15 residues. Trimming left V 5 bases short and J 5 bases short, with 18 bases between. Germline CDR1 and CDR2: SEHNR and FQNEAQ (reference sequence). CDR3 bases: TGTGCCAGCAGCGTAGACAGGACGCTTCGGGAGACCCAGTACTTC. This encodes CASSVDRTLRETQYF.

DNA of the CDR3: TGCGCCAGCAAAAGCCCCGGGACAGTCTACGAGCAGTACTTC. It is translated as CASKSPGTVYEQYF. The J gene is TRBJ2-7, the V gene TRBV5-1; 7 positions match TRBD1. The germline CDR1 and CDR2 sequences are SGHRS and YFSETQ. This CDR3 contains 14 residues. Trimming at V came to 6 bases and at J to 3 bases, leaving 9 bases not matched to a gene.

This clone was seen more than once but under ten times. This sequence joins TRBV28 and TRBJ1-2; the match to TRBD1 covers 9 bases. The J segment lost 2 bases and the V segment lost 9 bases, leaving 7 bases of the junction unmatched. The length of the CDR3 is 14 residues. The germline CDR1 and CDR2 sequences are MDHEN and SYDVKM. For the CDR3, the DNA is TGTGCCAGTTACCGGGACAGGGTCAACTATGGCTACACCTTC. Protein product: CASYRDRVNYGYTF.

The table lists this clone with a few counts. Here the CDR3 DNA reads TGTGCCAGCAGCTTAGATAGGGGGCATGGGGAGACCCAGTACTTC. Translating it yields CASSLDRGHGETQYF. The chain has TRBV7-8 and TRBJ2-5; 7 nucleotides agree with TRBD1. Germline V CDR1 and CDR2: SGHVS, FQNEAQ. V trimming: 1 base; J trimming: 5 bases; junction bases outside the gene matches: 7. The CDR3 is 15 residues long.

This clone was seen more than once but under ten times. The chain joins TRBV6-6 to TRBJ1-1; 8 nucleotides align to TRBD1. V was pared by 11 bases and J by 1 base, with 3 bases of the junction left unmatched. Germline V CDR1 and CDR2: MNHNY, SVGAGI (reference sequence). This CDR3 contains 12 residues. The CDR3 nucleotides read TGTGCCTGCGACAGGGGGAACACTGAAGCTTTCTTT. Translating it yields CACDRGNTEAFF.

J is TRBJ2-3 and V is TRBV5-6; D remains unclear. This CDR3 has 12 residues. V lost 0 bases to trimming and J lost 9 bases, with 8 bases between them. Germline CDR1 reads SGHDT; CDR2 reads YYEEEE. The chain's CDR3 is CASSLAMRTQYF. Written as DNA, the CDR3 is TGTGCCAGCAGCTTGGCTATGCGCACGCAGTATTTT. Supplemented by reference TRBV5-6 and TRBJ2-3, the full variable domain reads DAGVTQSPTHLIKTRGQQVTLRCSPKSGHDTVSWYQQALGQGPQFIFQYYEEEERQRGNFPDRFSGHQFPNYSSELNVNALLLGDSALYLCASSLAMRTQYFGPGTRLTVL.

This clone was picked up a small number of times. The chain uses TRBV27 and TRBJ2-3, with D maybe TRBD1 (6 bases). Germline CDR1 MNHEY, CDR2 SMNVEV (reference sequence). Trimming pared 1 base from V and 3 bases from J, leaving 8 bases between. The CDR3 covers 14 residues. The CDR3 sequence: CASSLYRATDTQYF. As DNA, the CDR3 is TGTGCCAGCAGTTTATACAGGGCTACAGATACGCAGTATTTT.

The chain links TRBV28 to TRBJ1-4, with D unresolved. The CDR3 consists of 13 residues. Germline CDR1 and CDR2: MDHEN and SYDVKM. The ends were cut back, 9 bases at V and 8 bases at J, with 16 bases in the middle. CDR3 sequence (DNA): TGTGCCAGTCGGGAAGGATTGGGAGAAAAACTGTTTTTT. Encoded protein: CASREGLGEKLFF. Variable domain in full (rest from reference TRBV28 and TRBJ1-4): DVKVTQSSRYLVKRTGEKVFLECVQDMDHENMFWYRQDPGLGLRLIYFSYDVKMKEKGDIPEGYSVSREKKERFSLILESASTNQTSMYLCASREGLGEKLFFGSGTQLSVL.

Concerning this clone itself: The junction departs from the called germline gene at one end, perhaps through a read error. This chain joins TRBV7-7 and TRBJ2-5; D is perhaps TRBD1 (7 bases). The length of the CDR3 is 15 residues. Germline V gives CDR1 SSHAT, CDR2 FNYEAQ (reference sequence). CDR3 in DNA: TGTGCTAGCAGCTTAGTCAGGGGGGCCCAAGAGACCCAGTACTTC. Translating gives CASSLVRGAQETQYF.